These T cell receptor beta chains were read from a single sample in a study of T cell repertoires in cytomegalovirus infection. TCRdb recomputed calls from the reads with MiXCR, one row per CDR3 protein. The sample yields about 310,000 distinct CDR3 sequences, roughly a tenth seen once. The material sequenced was PBMCs. Receptors originate from a human donor in good health (CMV status not recorded). Some clones in this sample may be carry-over from other donors' samples. CDR3s include the opening cysteine and the closing phenylalanine or tryptophan. Each record gives: J gene, V gene, clone size, D gene, CDR3 protein, CDR3 DNA. The D gene is left open where the match is weak. A row's size may be missing; if present it is once, few, many or a size class.

TRBJ2-6 TRBV27 many NA CASSPLPNSGANVLTF TGTGCCAGCAGTCCGTTGCCAAACTCTGGGGCCAACGTCCTGACTTTC
TRBJ2-1 TRBV7-9 few NA CASSRGPNEQFF TGTGCCAGCAGCCGGGGCCCTAATGAGCAGTTCTTC
TRBJ2-5 TRBV7-9 many NA CASSLPKGARYQETQYF TGTGCCAGCAGCTTGCCGAAGGGTGCACGGTACCAAGAGACCCAGTACTTC
TRBJ2-2 TRBV20-1 few NA CSARDEGRNTGELFF TGCAGTGCTAGAGATGAAGGGAGGAACACCGGGGAGCTGTTTTTT
TRBJ1-5 TRBV19 NA NA CASSITGNNQPQHF TGTGCCAGTAGTATAACGGGAAACAATCAGCCCCAGCATTTT
TRBJ1-6 TRBV20-1 NA NA CSAGTSRNSPLHF TGCAGTGCCGGGACGTCTCGGAATTCACCCCTCCACTTT
TRBJ1-5 TRBV7-9 NA TRBD1 CASSLGISDREDQPQHF TGTGCCAGCAGCCTAGGGATTTCGGACAGGGAGGATCAGCCCCAGCATTTT
TRBJ1-1 TRBV7-2 many NA CASSFRGRMNTEAFF TGTGCCAGCAGCTTCCGCGGACGGATGAACACTGAAGCTTTCTTT
TRBJ2-7 TRBV20-1 NA TRBD1 CSARDEGTGINEQYF TGCAGTGCTAGAGATGAGGGGACAGGGATCAACGAGCAGTACTTC
TRBJ1-6 TRBV7-2 many NA CASSLDSGWDSPLHF TGTGCCAGCAGCTTAGATTCCGGGTGGGACTCACCCCTCCACTTT
TRBJ2-3 TRBV6-6 many TRBD2 CASGQPSGGGTDTQYF TGTGCCAGCGGACAGCCCAGCGGGGGGGGCACAGATACGCAGTATTTT